This T cell receptor beta chain was observed in a study of shared clonotypes between healthy human individuals. The study, taken as a whole, reports: What naive subsets generally showed was a larger estimated richness than memory subsets showed. Sequencing depth was predicted to influence how clonotypes are shared among donors.

As regards this clone: Antigen unknown.

The ends were cut back, 3 bases at V and 5 bases at J, with 16 bases in the middle. This CDR3 has 15 residues. Germline CDR1 reads GTSNPN; CDR2 reads SVGIG (reference sequence). Deep-level assay runs were performed. Splitting of each subset's genomic DNA was done evenly across several immunoSEQ plates. The table came from immunoSEQ multiplex PCR; TCRdb's copy has only in-frame clones and leaves some out. The sample has over 950,000 clones, roughly 80% seen once. The chain links TRBV30 to TRBJ1-4; D may be TRBD1 (5 bases). The receptor's source is a man aged 18 to 29 in good health. Some clones in this sample may be carry-over from other donors' samples. Sequences were obtained from memory CD4+ T cells from PBMCs. The subset denotes: CD45RA-negative fraction. Written as DNA, the CDR3 is TGTGCCTGGAGCCGGGGGAGGCAGAGGAATGAAAAACTGTTTTTT. Encoded protein: CAWSRGRQRNEKLFF.